The clone carrying this T cell receptor (beta chain) appeared many times. Its antigen is not identified. The germline gene is not matched at one end of the junction; a read error may be the cause. The CDR3 loop spans 13 amino acids. The germline V gene has CDR1 SGHAT and CDR2 FQNNGV. This specimen belongs to a study of T cells in Graves' hyperthyroidism and ophthalmopathy. Study-level results: With a median lead of approximately 6.4 months before onset, the model predicted ophthalmopathy.

It was RNA transcripts that yielded the amplified TCR beta CDR3 regions. HTBI primers were employed in a first-round RT-PCR of the TCR CDR3. TCRdb processed the multiplex PCR reads anew with MiXCR; each CDR3 protein has one entry. The sample shows more than 300,000 distinct CDR3 sequences, approximately 18% of them seen only once. The chain links TRBV11-2 to TRBJ1-5, with unresolved D. The sequenced sample was blood. The sequence was collected from a woman aged 30 to 39 with Graves' hyperthyroidism that later progressed to Graves' ophthalmopathy. CDR3: CASSLGRNQPQHF. CDR3 DNA: TGTGCCAGCAGTTTAGGCAGAAATCAGCCCCAGCATTTT.